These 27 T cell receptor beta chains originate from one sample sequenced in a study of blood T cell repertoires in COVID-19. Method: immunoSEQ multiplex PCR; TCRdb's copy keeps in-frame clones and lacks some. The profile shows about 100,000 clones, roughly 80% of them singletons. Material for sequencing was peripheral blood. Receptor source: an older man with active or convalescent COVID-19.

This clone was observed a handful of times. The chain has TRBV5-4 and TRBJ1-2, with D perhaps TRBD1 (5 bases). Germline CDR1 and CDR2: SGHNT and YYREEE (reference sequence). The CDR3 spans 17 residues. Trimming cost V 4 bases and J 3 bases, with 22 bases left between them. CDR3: CASSPQGGRGTDYGYTF. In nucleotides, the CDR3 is TGTGCCAGCAGCCCGCAGGGTGGGCGGGGCACGGACTATGGCTACACCTTC.

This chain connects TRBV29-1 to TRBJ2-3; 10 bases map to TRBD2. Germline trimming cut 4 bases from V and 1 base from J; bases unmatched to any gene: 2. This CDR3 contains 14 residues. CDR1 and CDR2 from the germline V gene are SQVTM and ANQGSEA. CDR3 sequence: CSVAGTSGTDTQYF. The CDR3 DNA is TGCAGCGTTGCCGGGACTAGCGGCACAGATACGCAGTATTTT.

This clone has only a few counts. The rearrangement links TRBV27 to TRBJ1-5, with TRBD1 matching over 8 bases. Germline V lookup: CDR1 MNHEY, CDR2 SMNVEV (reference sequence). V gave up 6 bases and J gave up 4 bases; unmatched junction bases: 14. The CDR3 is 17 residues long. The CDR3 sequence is CASSYRQGQGGNQPQHF. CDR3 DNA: TGTGCCAGCAGCTACCGTCAAGGACAGGGTGGTAATCAGCCCCAGCATTTT.

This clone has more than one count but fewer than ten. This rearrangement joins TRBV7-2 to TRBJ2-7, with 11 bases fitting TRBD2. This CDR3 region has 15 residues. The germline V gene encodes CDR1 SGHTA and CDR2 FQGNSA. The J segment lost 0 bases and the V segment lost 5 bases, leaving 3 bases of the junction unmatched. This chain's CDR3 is CASSALAGGSYEQYF. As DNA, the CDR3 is TGTGCCAGCAGCGCTCTAGCGGGAGGCTCCTACGAGCAGTACTTC.

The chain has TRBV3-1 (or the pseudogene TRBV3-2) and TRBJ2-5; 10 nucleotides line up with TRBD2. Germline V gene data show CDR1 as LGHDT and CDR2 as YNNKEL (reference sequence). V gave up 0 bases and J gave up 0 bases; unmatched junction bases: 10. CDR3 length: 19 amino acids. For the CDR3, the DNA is TGTGCCAGCAGCCAAGATCTGACAGGGCTAGCGGGGGACCAAGAGACCCAGTACTTC. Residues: CASSQDLTGLAGDQETQYF.

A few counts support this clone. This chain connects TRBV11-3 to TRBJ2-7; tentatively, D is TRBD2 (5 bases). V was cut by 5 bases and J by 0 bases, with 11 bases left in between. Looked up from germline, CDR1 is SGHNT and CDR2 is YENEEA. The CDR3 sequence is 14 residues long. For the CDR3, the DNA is TGTGCCAGCAGCCTCTACGGGGACTCCTACGAGCAGTACTTC. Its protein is CASSLYGDSYEQYF.

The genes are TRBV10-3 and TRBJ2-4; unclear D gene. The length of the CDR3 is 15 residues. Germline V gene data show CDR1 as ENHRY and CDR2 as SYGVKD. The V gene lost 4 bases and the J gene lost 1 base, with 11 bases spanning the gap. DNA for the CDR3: TGTGCCATCAGTGCTGGGCCGAAGGCCAAAAACATTCAGTACTTC. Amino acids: CAISAGPKAKNIQYF.

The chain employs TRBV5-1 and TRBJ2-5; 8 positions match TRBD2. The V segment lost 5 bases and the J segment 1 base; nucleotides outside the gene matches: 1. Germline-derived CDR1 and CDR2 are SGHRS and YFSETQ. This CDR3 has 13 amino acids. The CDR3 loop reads CASSSGIQETQYF. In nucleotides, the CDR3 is TGCGCCAGCAGTAGCGGGATCCAAGAGACCCAGTACTTC.

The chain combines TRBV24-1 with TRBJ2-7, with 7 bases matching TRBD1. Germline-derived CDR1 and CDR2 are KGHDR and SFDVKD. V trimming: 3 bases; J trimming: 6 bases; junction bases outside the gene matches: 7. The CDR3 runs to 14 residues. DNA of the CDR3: TGTGCCACCAGTGATCACCCGACAGGGAGCGAGCAGTACTTC. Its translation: CATSDHPTGSEQYF.

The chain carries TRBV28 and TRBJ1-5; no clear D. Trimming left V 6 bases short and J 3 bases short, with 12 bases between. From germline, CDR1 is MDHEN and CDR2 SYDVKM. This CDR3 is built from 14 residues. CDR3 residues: CASRLPLTNQPQHF. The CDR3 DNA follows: TGTGCCAGCAGGCTTCCACTCACCAATCAGCCCCAGCATTTT.

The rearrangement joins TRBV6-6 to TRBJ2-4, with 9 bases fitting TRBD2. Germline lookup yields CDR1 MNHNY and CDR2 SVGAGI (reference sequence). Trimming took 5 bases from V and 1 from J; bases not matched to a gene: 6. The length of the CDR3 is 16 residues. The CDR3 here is CASSPGTSSAKNIQYF. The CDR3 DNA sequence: TGTGCCAGCAGTCCGGGGACTAGCTCGGCCAAAAACATTCAGTACTTC.

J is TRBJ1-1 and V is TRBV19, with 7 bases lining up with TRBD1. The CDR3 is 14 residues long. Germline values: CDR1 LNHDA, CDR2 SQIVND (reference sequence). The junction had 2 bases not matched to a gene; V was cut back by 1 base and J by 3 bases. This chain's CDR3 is CASSIGQGYTEAFF. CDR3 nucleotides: TGTGCCAGTAGTATAGGACAGGGCTACACTGAAGCTTTCTTT.

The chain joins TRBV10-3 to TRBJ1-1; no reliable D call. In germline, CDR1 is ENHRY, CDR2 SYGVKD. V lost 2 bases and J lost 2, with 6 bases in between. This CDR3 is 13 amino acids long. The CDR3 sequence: CAISETPNTEAFF. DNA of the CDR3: TGTGCCATCAGTGAGACTCCCAACACTGAAGCTTTCTTT.

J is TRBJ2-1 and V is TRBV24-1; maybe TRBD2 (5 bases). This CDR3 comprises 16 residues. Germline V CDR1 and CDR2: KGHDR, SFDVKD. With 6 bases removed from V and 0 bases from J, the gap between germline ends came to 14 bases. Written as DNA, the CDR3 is TGTGCCACCAGTACCCTAACTAGTGCCTCCTACAATGAGCAGTTCTTC. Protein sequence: CATSTLTSASYNEQFF.

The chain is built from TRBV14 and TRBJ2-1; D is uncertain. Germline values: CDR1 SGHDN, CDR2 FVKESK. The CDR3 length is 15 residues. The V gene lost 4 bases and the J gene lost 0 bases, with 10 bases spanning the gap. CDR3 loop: CASSPQMSSYNEQFF. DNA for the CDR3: TGTGCCAGCAGCCCCCAAATGAGCTCCTACAATGAGCAGTTCTTC.

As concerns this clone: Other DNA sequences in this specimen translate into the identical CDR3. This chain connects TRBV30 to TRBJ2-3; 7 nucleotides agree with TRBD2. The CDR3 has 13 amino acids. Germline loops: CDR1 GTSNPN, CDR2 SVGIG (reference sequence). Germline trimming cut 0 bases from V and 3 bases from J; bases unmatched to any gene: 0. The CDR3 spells CAWSVGGTDTQYF. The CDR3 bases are TGTGCCTGGAGTGTGGGGGGGACAGATACGCAGTATTTT. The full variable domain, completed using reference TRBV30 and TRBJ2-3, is SQTIHQWPATLVQPVGSPLSLECTVEGTSNPNLYWYRQAAGRGLQLLFYSVGIGQISSEVPQNLSASRPQDRQFILSSKKLLLSDSGFYLCAWSVGGTDTQYFGPGTRLTVL.

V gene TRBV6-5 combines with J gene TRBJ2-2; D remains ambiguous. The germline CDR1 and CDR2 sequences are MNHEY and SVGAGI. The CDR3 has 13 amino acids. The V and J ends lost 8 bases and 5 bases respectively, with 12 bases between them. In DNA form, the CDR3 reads TGTGCCAGCCAAACAACCAGAACCGGGGAGCTGTTTTTT. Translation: CASQTTRTGELFF.

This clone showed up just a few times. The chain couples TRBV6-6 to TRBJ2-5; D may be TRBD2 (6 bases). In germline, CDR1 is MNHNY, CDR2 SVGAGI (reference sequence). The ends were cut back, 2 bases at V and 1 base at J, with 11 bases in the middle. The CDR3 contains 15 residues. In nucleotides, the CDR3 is TGTGCCAGCAGTTACCCGCGGGGATCCCAAGAGACCCAGTACTTC. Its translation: CASSYPRGSQETQYF.

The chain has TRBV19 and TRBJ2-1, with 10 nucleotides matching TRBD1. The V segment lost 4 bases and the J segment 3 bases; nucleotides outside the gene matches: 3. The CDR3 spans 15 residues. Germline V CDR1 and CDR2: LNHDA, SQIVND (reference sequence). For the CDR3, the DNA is TGTGCCAGTAGTAACCGGGACAGGGGCTACAATGAGCAGTTCTTC. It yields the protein CASSNRDRGYNEQFF. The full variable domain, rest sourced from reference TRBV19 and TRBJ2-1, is DGGITQSPKYLFRKEGQNVTLSCEQNLNHDAMYWYRQDPGQGLRLIYYSQIVNDFQKGDIAEGYSVSREKKESFPLTVTSAQKNPTAFYLCASSNRDRGYNEQFFGPGTRLTVL.

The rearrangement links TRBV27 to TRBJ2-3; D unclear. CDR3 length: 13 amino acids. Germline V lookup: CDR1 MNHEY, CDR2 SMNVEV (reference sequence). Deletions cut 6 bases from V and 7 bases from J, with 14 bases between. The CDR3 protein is CASSPSIGYTQYF. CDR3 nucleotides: TGTGCCAGCAGCCCTTCTATCGGGTATACGCAGTATTTT.

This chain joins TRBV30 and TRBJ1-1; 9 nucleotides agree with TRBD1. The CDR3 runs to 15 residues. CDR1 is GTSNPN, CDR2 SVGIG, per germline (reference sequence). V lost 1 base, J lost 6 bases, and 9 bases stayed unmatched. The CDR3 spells CAWSEDRGGLAEAFF. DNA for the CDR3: TGTGCCTGGAGTGAGGACAGGGGAGGTTTGGCTGAAGCTTTCTTT.

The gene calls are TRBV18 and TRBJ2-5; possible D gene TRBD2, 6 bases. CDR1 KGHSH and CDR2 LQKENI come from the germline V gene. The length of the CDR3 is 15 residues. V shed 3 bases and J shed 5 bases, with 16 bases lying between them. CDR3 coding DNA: TGTGCCAGCTCACCGGGAGACGGCGGGGTGGAGACCCAGTACTTC. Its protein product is CASSPGDGGVETQYF.

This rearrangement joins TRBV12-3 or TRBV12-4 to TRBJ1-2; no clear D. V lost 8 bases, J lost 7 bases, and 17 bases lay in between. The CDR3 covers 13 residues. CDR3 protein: CASVPWGESGYTF. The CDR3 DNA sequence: TGTGCCAGCGTCCCCTGGGGAGAGAGTGGCTACACCTTC.

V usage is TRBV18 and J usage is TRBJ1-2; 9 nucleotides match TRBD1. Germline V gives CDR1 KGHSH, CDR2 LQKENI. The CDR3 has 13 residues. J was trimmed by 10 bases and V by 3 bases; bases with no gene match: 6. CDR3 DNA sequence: TGTGCCAGCTCACCGGGGGGGACAGGGAACTACACCTTC. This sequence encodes CASSPGGTGNYTF.

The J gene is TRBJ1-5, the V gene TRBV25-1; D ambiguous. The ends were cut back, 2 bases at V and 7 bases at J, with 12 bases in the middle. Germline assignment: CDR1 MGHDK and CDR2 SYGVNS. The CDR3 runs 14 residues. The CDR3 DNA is TGTGCCAGCAGTGAAACGAGGGTACAACAGCCCCAGCATTTT. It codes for CASSETRVQQPQHF.

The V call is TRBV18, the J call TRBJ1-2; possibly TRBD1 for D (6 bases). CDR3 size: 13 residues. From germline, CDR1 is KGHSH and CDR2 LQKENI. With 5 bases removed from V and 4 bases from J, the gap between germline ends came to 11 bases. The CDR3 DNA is TGTGCCAGCTCATCACAGGGAGGCTATGGCTACACCTTC. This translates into CASSSQGGYGYTF.

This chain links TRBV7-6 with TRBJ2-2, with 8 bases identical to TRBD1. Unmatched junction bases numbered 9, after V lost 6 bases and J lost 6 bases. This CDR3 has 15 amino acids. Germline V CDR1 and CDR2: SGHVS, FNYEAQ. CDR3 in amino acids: CASRIQGAGSGELFF. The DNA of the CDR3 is TGTGCCAGCAGAATCCAGGGGGCCGGGTCCGGGGAGCTGTTTTTT.